The present TCR beta chain was sequenced within a study of cytomegalovirus exposure and HLA in healthy donors. General study results and limits: V segments that were indistinguishable, TRBV6-2 and TRBV6-3 among them, were omitted from analysis. According to a later analysis, donors in an Asian-associated ancestry cluster reportedly had fewer N-insertions than the 666-donor mean. Further analysis, carried out later, found HLA-associated TCR beta chains more clonally expanded than equally common other chains.

The germline CDR1 and CDR2 sequences are SGHDN and FVKESK. Trimming took off 1 base at V and 0 bases at J, with 12 bases between the two ends. CDR3 size: 16 residues. This clone was picked up a small number of times. Its antigen is not identified. The PCR contained 60 Vbeta and 13 Jbeta primers. Profiling relied on immunoSEQ multiplex PCR, and the TCRdb table lists in-frame clones only, not all of them. This table has roughly 120,000 clones, roughly 78% appearing once. V usage is TRBV14 and J usage is TRBJ1-1, with D uncertain. The sequence came from a male donor in good health and CMV-seronegative. Source material: PBMCs. The CDR3 here is CASSQGTPRLNTEAFF. In nucleotides, the CDR3 is TGTGCCAGCAGCCAAGGAACCCCCAGATTGAACACTGAAGCTTTCTTT. Full variable domain (rest looked up from reference TRBV14 and TRBJ1-1): EAGVTQFPSHSVIEKGQTVTLRCDPISGHDNLYWYRRVMGKEIKFLLHFVKESKQDESGMPNNRFLAERTGGTYSTLKVQPAELEDSGVYFCASSQGTPRLNTEAFFGQGTRLTVV.